The entry below describes one T cell receptor beta chain. As yet, its antigen is unknown. The sample comes from a study of identical twins. The cDNA had a unique molecular identifier and a template-switch universal primer site. TCRdb called the 5' RACE reads again in MiXCR, with one record for every CDR3 protein. In the table there are around 1.7 million distinct CDR3 sequences, more than 30% of which are singletons. Findings and limits, study-wide: Invariant MAIT and iNKT cells may have partly biased zero-insertion analyses. The study drew conclusions from cross-sectional statistical analysis, not from following the same donors.

The clonotype was recovered from a newborn girl in good health. The specimen sequenced was cord blood.

CDR3 coding DNA: TGCAGTGCTAGTGCCAGGGAGGCCTACGAGCAGTACTTC. This sequence encodes CSASAREAYEQYF. This rearrangement joins TRBV20-1 to TRBJ2-7; a possible D gene is TRBD2 (6 bases). The CDR3 consists of 13 residues. Trimming stripped 3 bases from V and 2 bases from J, with 11 bases between. Germline values: CDR1 DFQATT, CDR2 SNEGSKA (reference sequence).